This T cell receptor (beta chain) originates from a study of cytomegalovirus exposure and HLA in healthy donors. The V gene end was trimmed by 7 bases and the J gene end by 0 bases; junction bases not matched to a gene: 6. The CDR3 runs to 15 residues. Germline-derived CDR1 and CDR2 are MNHNS and SASEGT. Study conclusions and caveats: Prediction of most subjects' HLA-A and HLA-B alleles by TCR beta sequences was reportedly accurate.

Primers included in the PCR were 60 Vbeta and 13 Jbeta primers. The protocol was immunoSEQ multiplex PCR, while the TCRdb copy is restricted to in-frame clones and leaves out a portion. The sample lists roughly 100,000 clones, nearly 80% occurring once. A remark on this clone: As yet, its antigen is unknown.

This receptor was taken from a man in his sixties in good health and CMV-seropositive. Sequencing was carried out using PBMCs. The chain combines TRBV6-1 with TRBJ2-7; TRBD2 aligns across 10 bases. The CDR3 nucleotides read TGTGCCAGCACCATTAGCGGGGGGTCCTCCTACGAGCAGTACTTC. Translating gives CASTISGGSSYEQYF.